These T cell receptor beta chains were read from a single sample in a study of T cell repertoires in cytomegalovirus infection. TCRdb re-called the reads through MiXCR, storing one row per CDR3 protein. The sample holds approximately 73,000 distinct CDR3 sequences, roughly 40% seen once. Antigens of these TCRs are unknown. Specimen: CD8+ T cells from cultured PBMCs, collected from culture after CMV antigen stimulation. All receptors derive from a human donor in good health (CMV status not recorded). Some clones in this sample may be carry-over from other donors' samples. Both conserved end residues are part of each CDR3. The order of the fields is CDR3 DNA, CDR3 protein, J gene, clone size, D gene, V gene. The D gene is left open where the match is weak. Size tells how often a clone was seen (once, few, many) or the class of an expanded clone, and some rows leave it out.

cdr3_nt: TGTGCCAGCAGCGAACGATTCGACGGGGGCAATGAGCAGTTCTTC
cdr3_aa: CASSERFDGGNEQFF
j_call: TRBJ2-1
clone_size: many
d_call: -
v_call: TRBV7-8

cdr3_nt: TGTGCCAGCAGCTCAGTAGTCTGGGACAGGGCGGGCTACACCTTC
cdr3_aa: CASSSVVWDRAGYTF
j_call: TRBJ1-2
clone_size: -
d_call: TRBD1
v_call: TRBV7-2

cdr3_nt: TGTGCCAGCAGCGTACGGGCAGGAGGAGAGACCCAGTACTTC
cdr3_aa: CASSVRAGGETQYF
j_call: TRBJ2-5
clone_size: -
d_call: -
v_call: TRBV9

cdr3_nt: TGTGCCAGCAGCGGCCGGGAAAAGAGCACAGATACGCAGTATTTT
cdr3_aa: CASSGREKSTDTQYF
j_call: TRBJ2-3
clone_size: few
d_call: -
v_call: TRBV7-8

cdr3_nt: TGTGCCACGGGGCCGGAGACCCAGTACTTC
cdr3_aa: CATGPETQYF
j_call: TRBJ2-5
clone_size: -
d_call: -
v_call: TRBV6-2/TRBV6-3

cdr3_nt: TGTGCCAGCAGCTTGCTTTTTACGGGGGGCGATGAGCAGTTCTTC
cdr3_aa: CASSLLFTGGDEQFF
j_call: TRBJ2-1
clone_size: -
d_call: -
v_call: TRBV11-1

cdr3_nt: TGTGCCAGCTTTTGGGGGACAGTAAACACTGAAGCTTTCTTT
cdr3_aa: CASFWGTVNTEAFF
j_call: TRBJ1-1
clone_size: few
d_call: TRBD1
v_call: TRBV5-6

cdr3_nt: TGTGCCAGCAGATATGAGATAGTAAGCTCCTACAATGAGCAGTTCTTC
cdr3_aa: CASRYEIVSSYNEQFF
j_call: TRBJ2-1
clone_size: -
d_call: -
v_call: TRBV11-2

cdr3_nt: TGTGCCAGCAGCTTTCCGAGAGCGGGGACTAGCACAGATACGCAGTATTTT
cdr3_aa: CASSFPRAGTSTDTQYF
j_call: TRBJ2-3
clone_size: -
d_call: TRBD2
v_call: TRBV7-6

cdr3_nt: TGTGCCAGCTTCGATGGGTCAGATACGCAGTATTTT
cdr3_aa: CASFDGSDTQYF
j_call: TRBJ2-3
clone_size: -
d_call: -
v_call: TRBV7-2

cdr3_nt: TGTGCCAGCAGCTTAGTGGGGCGCACAGATACGCAGTATTTT
cdr3_aa: CASSLVGRTDTQYF
j_call: TRBJ2-3
clone_size: -
d_call: -
v_call: TRBV7-2

cdr3_nt: TGTGCCAGTAGAGATTGGGACAGGGAGGGTGGCACTGAAGCTTTCTTT
cdr3_aa: CASRDWDREGGTEAFF
j_call: TRBJ1-1
clone_size: few
d_call: TRBD1
v_call: TRBV19

cdr3_nt: TGTGCCAGTAGTATAAGCTCTGGGGTTCGGGGGTCCTACGAGCAGTACTTC
cdr3_aa: CASSISSGVRGSYEQYF
j_call: TRBJ2-7
clone_size: -
d_call: -
v_call: TRBV19

cdr3_nt: TGTGCCAGTAGTACGTACAATGAGCAGTTCTTC
cdr3_aa: CASSTYNEQFF
j_call: TRBJ2-1
clone_size: -
d_call: -
v_call: TRBV19

cdr3_nt: TGCGCCAGCAGCCAAGATGGGGATACTTACTTGAACACCGGGGAGCTGTTTTTT
cdr3_aa: CASSQDGDTYLNTGELFF
j_call: TRBJ2-2
clone_size: few
d_call: -
v_call: TRBV4-1

cdr3_nt: TGTGCCAGCAGCTTGACGGCCTCCTACGAGCAGTACTTC
cdr3_aa: CASSLTASYEQYF
j_call: TRBJ2-7
clone_size: -
d_call: -
v_call: TRBV7-9

cdr3_nt: TGTGCCAGCAACCCTACAGGGGGCAACTACAATGAGCAGTTCTTC
cdr3_aa: CASNPTGGNYNEQFF
j_call: TRBJ2-1
clone_size: -
d_call: TRBD1
v_call: TRBV11-2

cdr3_nt: TGTGCCAGCAGCTTAGATTGGGGGCAAGAGACCCAGTACTTC
cdr3_aa: CASSLDWGQETQYF
j_call: TRBJ2-5
clone_size: -
d_call: -
v_call: TRBV7-6

cdr3_nt: TGTGCCAGCAGCTTGGCTTTCCAAAAGAACACCGGGGAGCTGTTTTTT
cdr3_aa: CASSLAFQKNTGELFF
j_call: TRBJ2-2
clone_size: -
d_call: -
v_call: TRBV7-6

cdr3_nt: TGTGCCAGCAGAGAACTGCTAGCGGACTCCTACAATGAGCAGTTCTTC
cdr3_aa: CASRELLADSYNEQFF
j_call: TRBJ2-1
clone_size: -
d_call: TRBD2
v_call: TRBV2

cdr3_nt: TGTGCCAGCAGTTACTCAACAGAGACCTACGAGCAGTACTTC
cdr3_aa: CASSYSTETYEQYF
j_call: TRBJ2-7
clone_size: few
d_call: -
v_call: TRBV6-2/TRBV6-3

cdr3_nt: TGTGCCAGCAGTACCAAGTGGGGGGGAGACCAAGAGACCCAGTACTTC
cdr3_aa: CASSTKWGGDQETQYF
j_call: TRBJ2-5
clone_size: -
d_call: TRBD2
v_call: TRBV6-6

cdr3_nt: TGTGCCAGCGCCGACAGGGCGCAAGAGACCCAGTACTTC
cdr3_aa: CASADRAQETQYF
j_call: TRBJ2-5
clone_size: -
d_call: TRBD1
v_call: TRBV27

cdr3_nt: TGTGCCAGCAGCTTAGTGTATGGAGAGGCGCTGGAAGAGACCTACGAGCAGTACTTC
cdr3_aa: CASSLVYGEALEETYEQYF
j_call: TRBJ2-7
clone_size: many
d_call: -
v_call: TRBV7-8

cdr3_nt: TGTGCCAGCAGCCTAGGACAGGGGGCTTTTTACGAGCAGTACTTC
cdr3_aa: CASSLGQGAFYEQYF
j_call: TRBJ2-7
clone_size: -
d_call: TRBD1
v_call: TRBV7-9

cdr3_nt: TGTGCCAGCAGAGAGAACCGACAGGGGTGGAATTCACCCCTCCACTTT
cdr3_aa: CASRENRQGWNSPLHF
j_call: TRBJ1-6
clone_size: few
d_call: TRBD1
v_call: TRBV12-3/TRBV12-4

cdr3_nt: TGCAGTGCTGGGACAGGGGACACTGAAGCTTTCTTT
cdr3_aa: CSAGTGDTEAFF
j_call: TRBJ1-1
clone_size: -
d_call: TRBD1
v_call: TRBV20-1

cdr3_nt: TGCGCCAGCAGCCGCCCTGACCAGGGGGTTGAAAAACTGTTTTTT
cdr3_aa: CASSRPDQGVEKLFF
j_call: TRBJ1-4
clone_size: -
d_call: TRBD1
v_call: TRBV4-1

cdr3_nt: TGTGCCAGCAGCTCGAACAGGGGCATGAACACTGAAGCTTTCTTT
cdr3_aa: CASSSNRGMNTEAFF
j_call: TRBJ1-1
clone_size: -
d_call: TRBD1
v_call: TRBV7-9

cdr3_nt: TGTGCCAGTAGCCTGATGGTGAAGCGAATCTTT
cdr3_aa: CASSLMVKRIF
j_call: TRBJ1-1
clone_size: -
d_call: -
v_call: TRBV19

cdr3_nt: TGTGCCAGCAGCTGGGACGGCACAACAGGAAACGAGCAGTACTTC
cdr3_aa: CASSWDGTTGNEQYF
j_call: TRBJ2-7
clone_size: -
d_call: -
v_call: TRBV7-2

cdr3_nt: TGTGCCAGCAGCTTCTCTAGCGAGACAGATACGCAGTATTTT
cdr3_aa: CASSFSSETDTQYF
j_call: TRBJ2-3
clone_size: -
d_call: -
v_call: TRBV11-2

cdr3_nt: TGTGCCAGCGGGATACCAAGCGGGGGCCCTTACAATGAGCAGTTCTTC
cdr3_aa: CASGIPSGGPYNEQFF
j_call: TRBJ2-1
clone_size: -
d_call: TRBD2
v_call: TRBV7-3

cdr3_nt: TGTGCCAGCAGCTTGTGGCGGCAAACAGATACGCAGTATTTT
cdr3_aa: CASSLWRQTDTQYF
j_call: TRBJ2-3
clone_size: many
d_call: -
v_call: TRBV7-2

cdr3_nt: TGTGCCAGCAGTCCCACCCTTGGGATATACCACGGTCAGAGTTCACCCCTCCACTTT
cdr3_aa: CASSPTLGIYHGQSSPLHF
j_call: TRBJ1-6
clone_size: -
d_call: -
v_call: TRBV6-1

cdr3_nt: TGTGCCAGCAGCCTGGGGGACAGTTATCCCTACGAGCAGTACTTC
cdr3_aa: CASSLGDSYPYEQYF
j_call: TRBJ2-7
clone_size: -
d_call: TRBD1
v_call: TRBV7-9

cdr3_nt: TGTGCCAGCAGCTACCCGAGTGGGACAAGAAACACCGGGGAGCTGTTTTTT
cdr3_aa: CASSYPSGTRNTGELFF
j_call: TRBJ2-2
clone_size: -
d_call: -
v_call: TRBV7-9

cdr3_nt: TGCAGTGCCCTAAGGGTTGGGGGGACAACCACAGATACGCAGTATTTT
cdr3_aa: CSALRVGGTTTDTQYF
j_call: TRBJ2-3
clone_size: many
d_call: -
v_call: TRBV20-1

cdr3_nt: TGTGCCAGCAGCTTAGTCGGGGGCCTCGGCTACACCTTC
cdr3_aa: CASSLVGGLGYTF
j_call: TRBJ1-2
clone_size: -
d_call: -
v_call: TRBV11-1

cdr3_nt: TGTGCCAGCAGTCCACCTGGGGAAGTGGTTACTGAAGCTTTCTTT
cdr3_aa: CASSPPGEVVTEAFF
j_call: TRBJ1-1
clone_size: -
d_call: -
v_call: TRBV6-2/TRBV6-3

cdr3_nt: TGTGCTAGTGGTTACCCGCAGGACAGACGGGAAGGCTACACCTTC
cdr3_aa: CASGYPQDRREGYTF
j_call: TRBJ1-2
clone_size: few
d_call: -
v_call: TRBV12-5

cdr3_nt: TGTGCCAGTAGTATATTCGGAGGGGCGGACACCGGGGAGCTGTTTTTT
cdr3_aa: CASSIFGGADTGELFF
j_call: TRBJ2-2
clone_size: -
d_call: -
v_call: TRBV19

cdr3_nt: TGTGCTAGTGGTCTCTACTATGGGGGTTTACACTCCTACAATGAGCAGTTCTTC
cdr3_aa: CASGLYYGGLHSYNEQFF
j_call: TRBJ2-1
clone_size: -
d_call: -
v_call: TRBV12-5

cdr3_nt: TGTGCCAGCAGTTGGACAGGGACTAACTATGGCTACACCTTC
cdr3_aa: CASSWTGTNYGYTF
j_call: TRBJ1-2
clone_size: few
d_call: TRBD1
v_call: TRBV28

cdr3_nt: TGTGCCAGTCGACAGGGCTTAAACTATGGCTACACCTTC
cdr3_aa: CASRQGLNYGYTF
j_call: TRBJ1-2
clone_size: few
d_call: TRBD1
v_call: TRBV19

cdr3_nt: TGTGCCAGCAGCTTAGGCGTCGAGCAGTACTTC
cdr3_aa: CASSLGVEQYF
j_call: TRBJ2-7
clone_size: few
d_call: -
v_call: TRBV7-2

cdr3_nt: TGTGCCAGCAGTATCGACAGGGGTGGAAACACCATATATTTT
cdr3_aa: CASSIDRGGNTIYF
j_call: TRBJ1-3
clone_size: few
d_call: TRBD1
v_call: TRBV12-3/TRBV12-4

cdr3_nt: TGTGCCAGCAGTTTCCTGACCGATACAGGATCTGGAAACACCATATATTTT
cdr3_aa: CASSFLTDTGSGNTIYF
j_call: TRBJ1-3
clone_size: -
d_call: -
v_call: TRBV6-5

cdr3_nt: TGTGCCAGTAGTCCCGGGCCGACAGAAGTGGTCGGTGAAGCTTTCTTT
cdr3_aa: CASSPGPTEVVGEAFF
j_call: TRBJ1-1
clone_size: -
d_call: -
v_call: TRBV19